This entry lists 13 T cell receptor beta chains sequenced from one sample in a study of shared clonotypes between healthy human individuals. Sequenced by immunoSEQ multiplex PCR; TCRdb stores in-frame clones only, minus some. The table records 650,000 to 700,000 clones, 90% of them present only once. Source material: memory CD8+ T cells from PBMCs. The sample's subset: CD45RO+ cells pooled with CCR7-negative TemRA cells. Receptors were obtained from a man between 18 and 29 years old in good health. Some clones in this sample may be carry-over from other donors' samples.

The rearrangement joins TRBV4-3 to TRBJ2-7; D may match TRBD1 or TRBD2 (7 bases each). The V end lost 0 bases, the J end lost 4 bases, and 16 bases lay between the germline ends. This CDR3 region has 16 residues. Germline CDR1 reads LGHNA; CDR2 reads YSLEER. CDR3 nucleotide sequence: TGCGCCAGCAGCCAAGATCGTGGCAGGGGGGGGTACGAGCAGTACTTC. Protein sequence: CASSQDRGRGGYEQYF.

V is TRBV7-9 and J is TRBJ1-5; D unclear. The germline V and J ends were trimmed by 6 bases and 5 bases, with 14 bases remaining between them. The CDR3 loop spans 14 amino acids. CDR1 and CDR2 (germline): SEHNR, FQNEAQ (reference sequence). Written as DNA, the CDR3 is TGTGCCAGCAGGCCGGCGAGGACCGATCAGCCCCAGCATTTT. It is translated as CASRPARTDQPQHF.

As DNA, the CDR3 is TGTGCCAGCAGCTTAGGCTGGGGGGCTGTCTACGAGCAGTACTTC. Translation gives CASSLGWGAVYEQYF. The chain uses TRBV7-9 and TRBJ2-7; D possibly matches TRBD1 or TRBD2 (6 bases each). The V and J ends lost 1 base and 3 bases respectively, with 13 bases between them. Germline V gene sequence: CDR1 SEHNR, CDR2 FQNEAQ (reference sequence). The CDR3 loop spans 15 amino acids.

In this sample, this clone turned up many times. The CDR3 region has the DNA TGTGCCAGCAGTTTTCAAGGACAGGGGAATCAGCCCCAGCATTTT. Amino acids: CASSFQGQGNQPQHF. The J gene is TRBJ1-5, the V gene TRBV27; 9 bases are a match to TRBD1. The J segment lost 4 bases and the V segment lost 3 bases, leaving 4 bases of the junction unmatched. This CDR3 contains 15 residues. Per the germline V gene, CDR1 is MNHEY and CDR2 is SMNVEV (reference sequence).

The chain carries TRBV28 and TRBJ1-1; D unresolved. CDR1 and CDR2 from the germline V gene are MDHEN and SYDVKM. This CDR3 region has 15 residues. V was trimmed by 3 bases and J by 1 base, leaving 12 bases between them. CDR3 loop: CASSFLGERNTEAFF. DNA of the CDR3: TGTGCCAGCAGTTTCCTCGGCGAGAGGAACACTGAAGCTTTCTTT.

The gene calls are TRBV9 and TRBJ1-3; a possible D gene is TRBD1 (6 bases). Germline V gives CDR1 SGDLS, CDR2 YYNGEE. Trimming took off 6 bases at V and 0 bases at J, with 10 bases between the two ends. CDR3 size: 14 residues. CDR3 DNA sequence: TGTGCCAGCACGGACAGCCACTCTGGAAACACCATATATTTT. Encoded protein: CASTDSHSGNTIYF.

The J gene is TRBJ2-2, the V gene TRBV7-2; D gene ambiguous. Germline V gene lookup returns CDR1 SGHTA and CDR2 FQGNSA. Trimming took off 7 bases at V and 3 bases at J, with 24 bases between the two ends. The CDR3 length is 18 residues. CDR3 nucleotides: TGTGCCAGCACCGCCCCCGATTGGATGGGTACTCACACCGGGGAGCTGTTTTTT. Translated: CASTAPDWMGTHTGELFF.

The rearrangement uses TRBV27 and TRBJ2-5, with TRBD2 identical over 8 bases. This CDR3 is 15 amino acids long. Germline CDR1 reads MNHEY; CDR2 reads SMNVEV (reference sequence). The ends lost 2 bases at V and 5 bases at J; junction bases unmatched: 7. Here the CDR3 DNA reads TGTGCCAGCAGTTTACAGCGGGAGTCGGGTGAGACCCAGTACTTC. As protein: CASSLQRESGETQYF.

The CDR3 loop is CSLGAGGPAQYF. The DNA for the CDR3 is TGCAGCCTTGGGGCGGGAGGGCCGGCGCAGTATTTT. V and J are TRBV29-1 and TRBJ2-3; 9 bases map to TRBD2. Germline CDR1 SQVTM, CDR2 ANQGSEA. Trimming at V came to 8 bases and at J to 10 bases, leaving 10 bases not matched to a gene. The CDR3 is 12 amino acids.

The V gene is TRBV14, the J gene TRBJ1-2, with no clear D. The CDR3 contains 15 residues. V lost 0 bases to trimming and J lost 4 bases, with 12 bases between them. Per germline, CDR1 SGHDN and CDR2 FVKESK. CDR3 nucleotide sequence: TGTGCCAGCAGCCAAGACAGCTTCCGGATCTATGGCTACACCTTC. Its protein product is CASSQDSFRIYGYTF.

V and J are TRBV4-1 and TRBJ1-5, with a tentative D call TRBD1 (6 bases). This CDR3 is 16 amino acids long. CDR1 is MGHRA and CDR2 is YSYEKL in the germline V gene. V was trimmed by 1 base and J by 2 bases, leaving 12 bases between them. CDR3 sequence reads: CASSQARGSRNQPQHF. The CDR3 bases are TGCGCCAGCAGCCAAGCCAGGGGCAGCCGCAATCAGCCCCAGCATTTT.

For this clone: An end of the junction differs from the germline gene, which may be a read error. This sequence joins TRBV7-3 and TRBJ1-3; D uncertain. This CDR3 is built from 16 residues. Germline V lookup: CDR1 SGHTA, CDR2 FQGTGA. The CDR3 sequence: CASSLRIGISGNAIYF. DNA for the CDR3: TGTGCCAGCAGCTTACGTATAGGAATCTCTGGAAACGCCATATATTTT.

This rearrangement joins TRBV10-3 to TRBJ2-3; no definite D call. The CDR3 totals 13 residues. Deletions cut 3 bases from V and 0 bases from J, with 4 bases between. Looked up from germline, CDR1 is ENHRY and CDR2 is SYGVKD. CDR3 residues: CAISDSSTDTQYF. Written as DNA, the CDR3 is TGTGCCATCAGTGACTCCAGCACAGATACGCAGTATTTT.